The 14 T cell receptor beta chains presented below share a single source sample, sequenced in a study of T-cell memory formation after mild COVID-19. TCRdb re-derived calls from the 5' RACE reads in MiXCR, one entry per CDR3 protein. The sample has about 340,000 distinct CDR3 sequences; 15% are singletons. The sequencing sample was made of PBMCs or a T cell subset sorted from them (not recorded which). Receptors were obtained from a man younger than 35 who had mild COVID-19 (a few samples of this study predate the infection). Cell type and time point are not known.

This clonotype was detected a few times. The chain recombines TRBV12-3 or TRBV12-4 with TRBJ2-4; possible D gene TRBD2, 6 bases. The CDR3 length is 17 residues. The V end lost 5 bases, the J end lost 0 bases, and 17 bases lay between the germline ends. CDR3 amino acids: CASSPRTILLAKNIQYF. CDR3 coding DNA: TGTGCCAGCAGTCCAAGGACTATTTTACTAGCCAAAAACATTCAGTACTTC.

This clonotype turned up a few times. CDR3 DNA: TGCGCCAGCAGCCAAGGCCACCTCCCCAATCAGCCCCAGCATTTT. It specifies CASSQGHLPNQPQHF. This chain connects TRBV4-3 to TRBJ1-5; D remains unclear. The CDR3 covers 15 residues. CDR1 LGHNA and CDR2 YSLEER come from the germline V gene. V was cut by 1 base and J by 3 bases, with 10 bases left in between.

This clonotype was found a few times. The chain uses TRBV24-1 and TRBJ1-2, with D possibly TRBD1 on 6 matching bases. V was clipped by 6 bases and J by 2 bases, with 9 bases between them. The CDR3 is made up of 13 amino acids. Germline V CDR1 and CDR2: KGHDR, SFDVKD. The CDR3 sequence is CATSPTGNYGYTF. The CDR3, as DNA: TGTGCCACCAGTCCGACAGGAAACTATGGCTACACCTTC.

This clonotype was recorded many times. J is TRBJ2-7 and V is TRBV6-5; no firm D call. Germline CDR1 reads MNHEY; CDR2 reads SVGAGI. This CDR3 is 14 amino acids long. V was clipped by 8 bases and J by 4 bases, with 18 bases between them. The CDR3 nucleotides read TGTGCCAGCGGCAGGACCGCTGATTTATACGAGCAGTACTTC. Protein sequence: CASGRTADLYEQYF.

This clonotype was observed at least ten times. The rearrangement uses TRBV7-2 and TRBJ2-7; D is undetermined. Trimming took 3 bases from V and 0 from J, leaving 9 bases between them. CDR1 SGHTA and CDR2 FQGNSA come from the germline V gene. The CDR3 is 14 amino acids. Here the CDR3 reads CASSFGVYSYEQYF. The CDR3 nucleotides are TGTGCCAGCAGCTTTGGGGTTTACTCCTACGAGCAGTACTTC.

This clonotype was counted between two and nine times. The genes are TRBV7-8 and TRBJ2-1; 9 bases fit TRBD1. From germline, CDR1 is SGHVS and CDR2 FQNEAQ. The CDR3 extends over 14 amino acids. Losses at the gene ends were 3 bases for V and 7 bases for J; bases not matched to a gene: 4. In DNA, the CDR3 is TGTGCCAGCAGCTTCTCCGGGACAGGGAATGAGCAGTTCTTC. It codes for CASSFSGTGNEQFF.

This clonotype has just a few counts. The V call is TRBV6-5, the J call TRBJ2-1; no clear D gene. CDR3 length: 16 amino acids. With 6 bases removed from V and 3 bases from J, the gap between germline ends came to 18 bases. Germline CDR1 and CDR2: MNHEY and SVGAGI. CDR3 amino acids: CASSRLGSPIYNEQFF. The CDR3 DNA follows: TGTGCCAGCAGCCGGCTGGGTTCCCCCATCTACAATGAGCAGTTCTTC.

In this sample, this clonotype turned up a few times. This chain links TRBV7-3 with TRBJ2-1; TRBD2 might be the D (5 bases). This CDR3 comprises 14 residues. Between the trimmed V and J ends, which lost 5 bases and 3 bases, there was a span of 11 bases. Germline CDR1 reads SGHTA; CDR2 reads FQGTGA. The DNA of the CDR3 is TGTGCCAGCAGCCGCGCCGAGGGCTACAATGAGCAGTTCTTC. This encodes CASSRAEGYNEQFF.

The chain combines TRBV29-1 with TRBJ2-3; D unclear. This CDR3 region has 12 residues. The V end lost 1 base, the J end lost 2 bases, and 4 bases lay between the germline ends. CDR1 SQVTM and CDR2 ANQGSEA come from the germline V gene. Here the CDR3 DNA reads TGCAGCGTTGAAGTGGACACAGATACGCAGTATTTT. This gives the protein CSVEVDTDTQYF.

The chain joins TRBV6-1 to TRBJ2-7; no firm D call. V was trimmed by 3 bases and J by 2 bases, leaving 8 bases between them. The CDR3 runs to 13 residues. CDR1 and CDR2 from the germline V gene are MNHNS and SASEGT. DNA of the CDR3: TGTGCCAGCAGTGAGAACACACCCTACGAGCAGTACGTC. This codes for CASSENTPYEQYV.

In this sample, this clonotype turned up a few times. The chain links TRBV6-6 to TRBJ1-6; D may be TRBD1 (5 bases). With 5 bases removed from V and 14 bases from J, the gap between germline ends came to 13 bases. The germline CDR1 and CDR2 sequences are MNHNY and SVGAGI (reference sequence). The CDR3 loop spans 12 amino acids. In DNA form, the CDR3 reads TGTGCCAGCAGTAATCCAGGGTCAGCCCTCCACTTT. It encodes CASSNPGSALHF.

The chain carries TRBV12-3 or TRBV12-4 and TRBJ1-5, with 8 positions matching TRBD1. V shed 5 bases and J 10 bases; nucleotides not matched to a gene: 10. The CDR3 sequence is 14 residues long. The CDR3 nucleotides read TGTGCCAGCAGTCCCAGGGGGCGCGTAGGACCCCAGCATTTT. Its translation is CASSPRGRVGPQHF.

V usage is TRBV3-1 and J usage is TRBJ2-7; a weak D match, TRBD1 (6 bases). Trimming took 3 bases from V and 5 from J, leaving 17 bases between them. This CDR3 is 15 amino acids long. The germline gives CDR1 LGHDT, CDR2 YNNKEL (reference sequence). CDR3 DNA: TGTGCCAGCAGCCATAGTCGGGACATTCTACACGAGCAGTACGTC. It encodes CASSHSRDILHEQYV.

This clonotype was counted a few times. This chain joins TRBV7-8 and TRBJ1-2, with 10 bases fitting TRBD1. The germline gives CDR1 SGHVS, CDR2 FQNEAQ. The CDR3 runs to 15 residues. The V gene end was trimmed by 6 bases and the J gene end by 7 bases; junction bases not matched to a gene: 11. CDR3 sequence reads: CASRPGTGALGGYTF. The CDR3 coding sequence is TGTGCCAGCAGGCCCGGGACAGGGGCCCTGGGTGGCTACACCTTC.